Following are 29 T cell receptor beta chains from one sample sequenced in a study of Tregs in tolerant kidney transplant recipients. The protocol was immunoSEQ multiplex PCR, while the TCRdb copy is restricted to in-frame clones and leaves out a portion. Seen here are 75,000 to 80,000 clones, roughly 90% observed once, and the top ten hold approximately 0.37%. Material: Tregs from blood, obtained before the transplant. The receptor source for this set is a human donor who received a combined kidney and bone marrow transplant.

CDR3 loop: CASRGGTGGLNYGYTF. The CDR3 nucleotides are TGTGCCAGCAGGGGGGGGACAGGGGGATTAAACTATGGCTACACCTTC. This rearrangement joins TRBV4-2 to TRBJ1-2; 11 nucleotides line up with TRBD1. This CDR3 region has 16 residues. Per germline, CDR1 LGHNA and CDR2 YNFKEQ. V lost 6 bases to trimming and J lost 2 bases; unmatched junction nucleotides: 8.

The chain joins TRBV18 to TRBJ2-4, with D possibly being TRBD2 (6 bases). Germline values: CDR1 KGHSH, CDR2 LQKENI. Trimming took 2 bases from V and 8 from J, leaving 13 bases between them. There are 14 residues in the CDR3. CDR3 region: CASSPGAGTDIQYF. DNA of the CDR3: TGTGCCAGCTCACCAGGGGCGGGAACGGACATTCAGTACTTC. The variable domain in full, with the rest retrieved from reference TRBV18 and TRBJ2-4, is NAGVMQNPRHLVRRRGQEARLRCSPMKGHSHVYWYRQLPEEGLKFMVYLQKENIIDESGMPKERFSAEFPKEGPSILRIQQVVRGDSAAYFCASSPGAGTDIQYFGAGTRLSVL.

The CDR3 spells CAWDTGDNSPLHF. Written as DNA, the CDR3 is TGTGCCTGGGATACAGGGGATAATTCACCCCTCCACTTT. The chain joins TRBV30 to TRBJ1-6, with 7 positions matching TRBD1. This CDR3 region has 13 residues. Germline V gene sequence: CDR1 GTSNPN, CDR2 SVGIG (reference sequence). After removal of 5 bases from V and 5 bases from J, the junction contained 3 bases not matched to a gene. Combining the CDR3 with reference TRBV30 and TRBJ1-6 gives the whole variable domain SQTIHQWPATLVQPVGSPLSLECTVEGTSNPNLYWYRQAAGRGLQLLFYSVGIGQISSEVPQNLSASRPQDRQFILSSKKLLLSDSGFYLCAWDTGDNSPLHFGNGTRLTVT.

The DNA for the CDR3 is TGTGCCAGCAGCCAAGAACGGGACAGGGGGAATGAGCAGTTCTTC. It translates to CASSQERDRGNEQFF. This rearrangement joins TRBV4-2 to TRBJ2-1, with TRBD1 matching over 11 bases. The V gene end was trimmed by 0 bases and the J gene end by 7 bases; junction bases not matched to a gene: 2. Germline assignment: CDR1 LGHNA and CDR2 YNFKEQ. This CDR3 region has 15 residues.

The chain has TRBV15 and TRBJ2-3; TRBD2 matches 12 bases. This CDR3 spans 16 amino acids. V trimming: 1 base; J trimming: 6 bases; junction bases outside the gene matches: 5. Germline CDR1 and CDR2: LNHNV and YYDKDF (reference sequence). CDR3 protein: CATSRASGRAGDTQYF. In DNA, the CDR3 is TGTGCCACCAGCAGAGCTAGCGGGAGGGCGGGGGATACGCAGTATTTT.

The gene calls are TRBV27 and TRBJ2-1; no clear D gene. Trimming cost V 2 bases and J 0 bases, with 8 bases left between them. There are 15 residues in the CDR3. Germline V gene sequence: CDR1 MNHEY, CDR2 SMNVEV (reference sequence). CDR3 sequence: CASSLRPSSYNEQFF. The CDR3 nucleotides are TGTGCCAGCAGTTTAAGGCCTAGCTCCTACAATGAGCAGTTCTTC.

This clone is a singleton in its sample. The J gene is TRBJ1-1, the V gene TRBV7-8, with D unresolved. Germline lookup yields CDR1 SGHVS and CDR2 FQNEAQ. With 1 base removed from V and 2 bases from J, the gap between germline ends came to 14 bases. The CDR3 is 16 amino acids. This CDR3 is CASSLVYSARNTEAFF. As DNA, the CDR3 is TGTGCCAGCAGCTTAGTCTATTCGGCCAGAAACACTGAAGCTTTCTTT.

The V gene is TRBV19, the J gene TRBJ1-5, with 8 bases lining up with TRBD1. Per germline, CDR1 LNHDA and CDR2 SQIVND (reference sequence). Trimming took 5 bases from V and 6 from J; bases not matched to a gene: 3. CDR3 length equals 13 residues. CDR3 DNA: TGTGCCAGTAGTCCGGACAGGGTTCAGCCCCAGCATTTT. This sequence encodes CASSPDRVQPQHF.

The chain is built from TRBV5-1 and TRBJ2-7; 8 nucleotides line up with TRBD2. CDR3 size: 14 residues. The germline gives CDR1 SGHRS, CDR2 YFSETQ. The junction had 8 bases not matched to a gene; V was cut back by 0 bases and J by 9 bases. The CDR3 region is CASSLEVGGAGQYF. The CDR3, as DNA: TGCGCCAGCAGCTTGGAGGTCGGGGGGGCCGGGCAGTACTTC.

The CDR3 region is CASSLDGGYEQYF. The CDR3 region has the DNA TGTGCCAGCAGCTTAGACGGGGGCTACGAGCAGTACTTC. The chain recombines TRBV7-2 with TRBJ2-7, with D perhaps matching TRBD2 (6 bases). CDR1 is SGHTA and CDR2 is FQGNSA in the germline V gene. Trimming removed 1 base at V and 3 bases at J, with 7 bases between. The CDR3 runs to 13 residues.

The chain recombines TRBV9 with TRBJ2-7; TRBD1 agrees at 8 bases. The junction had 6 bases not matched to a gene; V was cut back by 4 bases and J by 0 bases. CDR3 length: 15 amino acids. Germline V CDR1 and CDR2: SGDLS, YYNGEE. This CDR3 is CASSSRQGSSYEQYF. CDR3 DNA: TGTGCCAGCAGCTCTCGACAGGGGAGCTCCTACGAGCAGTACTTC.

The gene calls are TRBV7-2 and TRBJ1-2; the D is unclear. There are 15 residues in the CDR3. The V end lost 2 bases, the J end lost 3 bases, and 13 bases lay between the germline ends. Germline CDR1 is SGHTA and CDR2 is FQGNSA. The CDR3 here is CASSLWSAGDYGYTF. CDR3 coding DNA: TGTGCCAGCAGCTTATGGTCAGCGGGCGACTATGGCTACACCTTC.

The V gene is TRBV19, the J gene TRBJ1-5, with 7 bases matching TRBD1. The CDR3 loop spans 14 amino acids. Germline CDR1 reads LNHDA; CDR2 reads SQIVND (reference sequence). V lost 8 bases, J lost 1 base, and 5 bases stayed unmatched. Here the CDR3 DNA reads TGTGCCAGTTCGACAGGGAACAGCAATCAGCCCCAGCATTTT. Translating it yields CASSTGNSNQPQHF.

The rearrangement uses TRBV6-5 and TRBJ2-2; D ambiguous. CDR3 length: 16 residues. The germline CDR1 and CDR2 sequences are MNHEY and SVGAGI. Trimming removed 0 bases at V and 3 bases at J, with 11 bases between. This chain's CDR3 is CASSYSGITYTGELFF. The CDR3, as DNA: TGTGCCAGCAGTTACTCGGGCATAACATACACCGGGGAGCTGTTTTTT.

The chain couples TRBV12-1 to TRBJ2-7; the table's TRBD1 call for D was not verified on the DNA. TRBV12-1 is a recognized pseudogene. The CDR3 extends over 16 amino acids. The CDR3 loop is CASSFAPGQGDYEQYF. CDR3 coding DNA: TGTGCCAGCAGCTTTGCACCGGGACAGGGGGACTACGAGCAGTACTTC.

This clone was picked up a small number of times. V usage is TRBV28 and J usage is TRBJ1-1, with TRBD1 as a possible D gene (5 bases). V lost 6 bases to trimming and J lost 3 bases, with 20 bases between them. CDR3 length: 16 residues. The germline gives CDR1 MDHEN, CDR2 SYDVKM. The CDR3 nucleotides read TGTGCCAGCAGCTCCGGGGACCGCTTTGGGGACACTGAAGCTTTCTTT. Protein sequence: CASSSGDRFGDTEAFF.

The chain has TRBV5-4 and TRBJ2-2, with a weak D call TRBD1 (5 bases). The V gene's germline CDR1 is SGHNT and CDR2 YYREEE (reference sequence). Trimming took 0 bases from V and 2 from J, leaving 11 bases between them. This CDR3 comprises 16 residues. The CDR3: CASSLDQTANTGELFF. CDR3 DNA: TGTGCCAGCAGCTTGGATCAGACAGCCAACACCGGGGAGCTGTTTTTT.

The chain uses TRBV7-3 and TRBJ2-1, with TRBD2 matching over 14 bases. Germline V gives CDR1 SGHTA, CDR2 FQGTGA. CDR3 size: 15 residues. With V trimmed by 4 bases and J by 7 bases, 3 bases remained unmatched. This CDR3 is CASSSGLAGVNEQFF. CDR3 coding DNA: TGTGCCAGCAGCTCGGGACTAGCGGGAGTTAATGAGCAGTTCTTC.

The CDR3 sequence is CASTDARYEQYF. The CDR3 DNA is TGTGCCAGCACCGACGCTAGATACGAGCAGTACTTC. V gene TRBV6-6 combines with J gene TRBJ2-7; D not certain. V lost 7 bases and J lost 4, with 11 bases in between. The CDR3 loop spans 12 amino acids. Germline-derived CDR1 and CDR2 are MNHNY and SVGAGI (reference sequence).

V is TRBV19 and J is TRBJ1-1; 12 nucleotides agree with TRBD1. V lost 6 bases to trimming and J lost 1 base; unmatched junction nucleotides: 9. The CDR3 is 17 residues long. Germline CDR1 and CDR2: LNHDA and SQIVND (reference sequence). The CDR3 coding sequence is TGTGCCAGTAGACTCCGGGACAGGGGGCTGAGGAACACTGAAGCTTTCTTT. Translating gives CASRLRDRGLRNTEAFF.

The chain recombines TRBV20-1 with TRBJ1-1; no clear D gene. The CDR3 loop spans 11 amino acids. Germline assignment: CDR1 DFQATT and CDR2 SNEGSKA (reference sequence). Trimming pared 3 bases from V and 7 bases from J, leaving 9 bases between. This chain's CDR3 is CSARKDLEAFF. DNA for the CDR3: TGCAGTGCTAGGAAGGATCTTGAAGCTTTCTTT.

V and J are TRBV9 and TRBJ2-3; D may be TRBD1 (5 bases). The germline V and J ends were trimmed by 4 bases and 1 base, with 13 bases remaining between them. This CDR3 is 15 amino acids long. Germline CDR1 and CDR2: SGDLS and YYNGEE. For the CDR3, the DNA is TGTGCCAGCAGCCCCAGGGCTGGGGGCACAGATACGCAGTATTTT. This codes for CASSPRAGGTDTQYF. Variable domain in full (rest from reference TRBV9 and TRBJ2-3): DSGVTQTPKHLITATGQRVTLRCSPRSGDLSVYWYQQSLDQGLQFLIQYYNGEERAKGNILERFSAQQFPDLHSELNLSSLELGDSALYFCASSPRAGGTDTQYFGPGTRLTVL.

The chain uses TRBV7-9 and TRBJ1-5, with D possibly matching TRBD1 (5 bases). The CDR3 sequence is 15 residues long. The germline gives CDR1 SEHNR, CDR2 FQNEAQ (reference sequence). V was clipped by 5 bases and J by 0 bases, with 11 bases between them. CDR3 region: CASSPRGDSNQPQHF. CDR3 in DNA: TGTGCCAGCAGCCCCCGGGGGGATAGCAATCAGCCCCAGCATTTT.

V gene TRBV5-1 combines with J gene TRBJ2-2; 7 bases fit TRBD2. V lost 1 base to trimming and J lost 7 bases; unmatched junction nucleotides: 7. CDR3 length: 15 amino acids. The germline gives CDR1 SGHRS, CDR2 YFSETQ. CDR3 in DNA: TGCGCCAGCAGCTTGTTTGAGGGAGGGATCGGGGAGCTGTTTTTT. The encoded protein is CASSLFEGGIGELFF.

Comments on this clone: At one of its ends the junction is not consistent with the germline gene, which may arise from a read error. V is TRBV14 and J is TRBJ2-2; 7 bases map to TRBD2. Germline CDR1 is SGHDN and CDR2 is FVKESK. The CDR3 loop spans 15 amino acids. For the CDR3, the DNA is TGTGCCAGCAGCCAAGTTGCGGGAGTAACCGGGGAGCCGTTTTTT. Protein sequence: CASSQVAGVTGEPFF.

J is TRBJ2-5 and V is TRBV7-9; D gene unclear. The germline CDR1 and CDR2 sequences are SEHNR and FQNEAQ (reference sequence). The CDR3 length is 13 residues. V was shortened by 0 bases and J by 4 bases, with 6 bases between the two germline ends. As DNA, the CDR3 is TGTGCCAGCAGCTTAGCGGGTGGAGAGACCCAGTACTTC. Its protein is CASSLAGGETQYF.

This rearrangement joins TRBV9 to TRBJ1-1; 8 bases map to TRBD1. Per the germline V gene, CDR1 is SGDLS and CDR2 is YYNGEE. The J segment lost 2 bases and the V segment lost 0 bases, leaving 6 bases of the junction unmatched. The CDR3 contains 16 residues. The CDR3 DNA follows: TGTGCCAGCAGCGTAGGGGGCAGGGGGCCTAACACTGAAGCTTTCTTT. It encodes CASSVGGRGPNTEAFF.

The chain uses TRBV28 and TRBJ1-5, with 9 bases aligning to TRBD1. The germline V gene encodes CDR1 MDHEN and CDR2 SYDVKM. The CDR3 totals 15 residues. V lost 8 bases, J lost 5 bases, and 10 bases stayed unmatched. CDR3 residues: CASSTRDRVDQPQHF. The CDR3, as DNA: TGTGCCAGCTCAACCCGGGACAGGGTCGATCAGCCCCAGCATTTT.

This sequence joins TRBV2 and TRBJ1-3; D ambiguous. Trimming took 5 bases from V and 2 from J, leaving 16 bases between them. The CDR3 extends over 16 amino acids. Germline V gene data show CDR1 as SNHLY and CDR2 as FYNNEI. CDR3 loop: CASSLRREGTGNTIYF. The CDR3 region has the DNA TGTGCCAGCAGTCTCCGACGAGAGGGCACTGGAAACACCATATATTTT.